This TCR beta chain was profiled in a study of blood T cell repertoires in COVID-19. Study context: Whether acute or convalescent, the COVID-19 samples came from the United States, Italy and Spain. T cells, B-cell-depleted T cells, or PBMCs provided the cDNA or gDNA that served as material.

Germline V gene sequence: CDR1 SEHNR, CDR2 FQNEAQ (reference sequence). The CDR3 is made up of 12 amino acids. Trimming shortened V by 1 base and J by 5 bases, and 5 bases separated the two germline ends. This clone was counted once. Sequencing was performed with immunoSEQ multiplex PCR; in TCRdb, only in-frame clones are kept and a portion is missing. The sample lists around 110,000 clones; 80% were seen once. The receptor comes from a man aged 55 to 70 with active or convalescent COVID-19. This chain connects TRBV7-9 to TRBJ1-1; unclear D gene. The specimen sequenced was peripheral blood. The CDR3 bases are TGTGCCAGCAGCTTAGAACAGACTGAAGCTTTCTTT. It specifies CASSLEQTEAFF.